This T cell receptor beta chain was found in a study of blood T cell repertoires in COVID-19 (dated by TCRdb to about 2020). For context, the study as a whole: Samples from collaborators originated in the United States, Italy and Spain and spanned both the acute and convalescent phases of COVID-19. The material from the prospective study consisted of cDNA or gDNA derived from T cells, B-cell-depleted T cells, or PBMCs. The dataset comprised deeply sampled blood TCRbeta repertoires from subjects exposed to, actively infected with, or recovered from COVID-19. The repertoires were released in a freely available public database intended as a resource for research on the immune response to SARS-CoV-2. The samples were drawn from the first 160 participants of the ongoing ImmuneRACE study and from 950 to 1,500 subjects provided by 6 global collaborators. A de-identified subject ID, COVID-19 status, age in years and sex were almost always included in the sample metadata. Where available, HLA class I and class II types were obtained from metadata supplied by the sample provider rather than from assay-based typing.

TCRbeta CDR3 regions were amplified from genomic DNA by means of the immunoSEQ Assay, a bias-controlled multiplex PCR. The authors' pipeline ran thus. The number of nucleated cells in each sample was estimated by amplification of reference gene primers within the assay. Sequence reads were collapsed and filtered to measure the absolute abundance of every unique TCRbeta CDR3 rearrangement. For each sample, productive Simpson clonality was calculated as the square root of Simpson's diversity index across productive rearrangements. TCRdb provides this immuneACCESS table in a form limited to in-frame rearrangements. Some clones are lacking; in checked studies, under half of them reflect an unresolved V gene, and why the rest are absent is not known. The V and J calls and clone size are taken from that table; D and trimming were inferred from the DNA. Within this sample are approximately 190,000 clones, with 75% to 95% of them counted one time only. The ten largest clones add up to nearly 0.55% of the sample.

What the work shows at the level of the full study, not this receptor alone: The quantity of clinical and demographic metadata differed by source and by participant and was supplied without curation.

Collaborating institutions collected whole blood in K2EDTA tubes following their own protocols. Collaborator samples were shipped for TCRbeta analysis as frozen whole blood, isolated PBMCs, or DNA extracted from either sample type. As for this clone: This receptor's antigen is unknown. No base quality information exists; no much larger clone differs at one position.

Trimming removed 4 bases from V and 3 bases from J, leaving 13 bases between the germline ends. The CDR3, from cysteine to phenylalanine, totals 15 residues. The retained sequence is limited to the CDR3, 45 bases, with the frame set at the first base. This receptor was identified in a middle-aged man with acute or convalescent COVID-19. The sample consisted of peripheral blood. The rearrangement joined TRBV5-3 to TRBJ1-4; the D gene remains uncertain. TRBV5-3 is noted as an ORF with a role that remains uncertain. The CDR3 region has the sequence CARSPGEAANEKLFF. The nucleotides are TGTGCCAGAAGCCCCGGGGAGGCCGCTAATGAAAAACTGTTTTTT.